The 32 T cell receptor beta chains reported below all come from one sample, sequenced in a study of cytomegalovirus exposure and HLA in healthy donors. The PCR used 60 Vbeta and 13 Jbeta primers. Profiled with immunoSEQ multiplex PCR; TCRdb holds only in-frame clones, not every one. The sample carries about 98,000 clones, under 85% recorded once. The source material was PBMCs. The receptors come from a man aged 18-30 years in good health and CMV-seropositive.

This rearrangement joins TRBV27 to TRBJ1-1; possibly TRBD1 for D (5 bases). V shed 5 bases and J shed 1 base, with 11 bases lying between them. CDR1 MNHEY and CDR2 SMNVEV come from the germline V gene (reference sequence). The CDR3 spans 14 residues. CDR3 protein: CASSPWGGNTEAFF. Written as DNA, the CDR3 is TGTGCCAGCAGTCCCTGGGGGGGGAACACTGAAGCTTTCTTT.

The V gene is TRBV27, the J gene TRBJ2-1, with 7 nucleotides matching TRBD1. J gave up 8 bases and V 7 bases, and 8 bases lay outside the gene matches. CDR3 size: 13 residues. Germline V gene lookup returns CDR1 MNHEY and CDR2 SMNVEV (reference sequence). The CDR3 DNA reads as TGTGCCAGCACCCTGACAGGGTCCCATGAGCAGTTCTTC. The encoded protein is CASTLTGSHEQFF.

The chain employs TRBV6-5 and TRBJ1-6; the match to TRBD1 covers 11 bases. This CDR3 is 14 amino acids long. The germline CDR1 and CDR2 sequences are MNHEY and SVGAGI. V was clipped by 6 bases and J by 13 bases; unmatched bases: 8. The CDR3 here is CASRAGTGGEPLHF. As DNA, the CDR3 is TGTGCCAGCAGAGCCGGGACAGGGGGGGAGCCCCTCCACTTT.

The V and J genes are TRBV27 and TRBJ2-7; 7 positions agree with TRBD1. The CDR3 is 14 amino acids. V dropped 8 bases and J dropped 3; count of bases not matched to a gene: 10. Germline CDR1 MNHEY, CDR2 SMNVEV (reference sequence). The CDR3 is CASGTRDRYYEQYF. The CDR3 DNA reads TGTGCCAGCGGTACCCGGGACAGATACTACGAGCAGTACTTC.

This chain uses TRBV5-1 with TRBJ2-3; D perhaps matches TRBD2 (5 bases). The V end was cut by 5 bases, the J end by 5 bases, with 12 bases between. The CDR3 consists of 13 residues. Per germline, CDR1 SGHRS and CDR2 YFSETQ. Written as DNA, the CDR3 is TGCGCCAGCAGTTGGACTGAGGGAGATACGCAGTATTTT. Translated, it gives CASSWTEGDTQYF.

This clone showed up just once. The V and J genes are TRBV7-9 and TRBJ2-1; D perhaps matches TRBD2 (6 bases). The CDR3 length is 17 residues. Germline V gene lookup returns CDR1 SEHNR and CDR2 FQNEAQ (reference sequence). Between the trimmed V and J ends, which lost 5 bases and 1 base, there was a span of 18 bases. The CDR3, as DNA: TGTGCCAGCAGCGAGACTAGTTCATCCGGGTCCTACAATGAGCAGTTCTTC. Its protein is CASSETSSSGSYNEQFF. The complete variable domain, with remaining parts taken from reference TRBV7-9 and TRBJ2-1, reads DTGVSQNPRHKITKRGQNVTFRCDPISEHNRLYWYRQTLGQGPEFLTYFQNEAQLEKSRLLSDRFSAERPKGSFSTLEIQRTEQGDSAMYLCASSETSSSGSYNEQFFGPGTRLTVL.

This clone was recorded a few times. The V and J genes are TRBV6-6 and TRBJ2-7; 8 bases match TRBD2. CDR3 size: 14 residues. Germline V gives CDR1 MNHNY, CDR2 SVGAGI (reference sequence). The V gene end was trimmed by 2 bases and the J gene end by 6 bases; junction bases not matched to a gene: 6. The CDR3 protein is CASSYRGLAGEQYF. The CDR3 DNA follows: TGTGCCAGCAGTTACCGAGGACTAGCTGGCGAGCAGTACTTC.

The chain employs TRBV2 and TRBJ2-6; no reliable D call. V was pared by 3 bases and J by 0 bases, with 6 bases between. This CDR3 spans 15 amino acids. Germline V gene sequence: CDR1 SNHLY, CDR2 FYNNEI. CDR3 in amino acids: CASSEWASGANVLTF. CDR3 DNA sequence: TGTGCCAGCAGTGAGTGGGCCTCTGGGGCCAACGTCCTGACTTTC. The complete variable domain, with remaining parts taken from reference TRBV2 and TRBJ2-6, reads EPEVTQTPSHQVTQMGQEVILRCVPISNHLYFYWYRQILGQKVEFLVSFYNNEISEKSEIFDDQFSVERPDGSNFTLKIRSTKLEDSAMYFCASSEWASGANVLTFGAGSRLTVL.

V is TRBV6-5 and J is TRBJ2-1; 8 bases line up with TRBD2. V was clipped by 0 bases and J by 9 bases; unmatched bases: 10. Germline V CDR1 and CDR2: MNHEY, SVGAGI. CDR3 length equals 16 residues. CDR3 nucleotides: TGTGCCAGCAGTTACTCGAACGGCGGGGGGCACAGTGAGCAGTTCTTC. Translation gives CASSYSNGGGHSEQFF.

This chain joins TRBV2 and TRBJ1-2; D is perhaps TRBD1 (6 bases). The CDR3 sequence is 13 residues long. CDR1 SNHLY and CDR2 FYNNEI come from the germline V gene. Between the trimmed V and J ends, which lost 8 bases and 0 bases, there was a span of 10 bases. The CDR3 sequence is CASQQGTNYGYTF. In DNA form, the CDR3 reads TGTGCCAGCCAACAGGGAACTAACTATGGCTACACCTTC.

This chain uses TRBV30 with TRBJ2-7; 7 bases line up with TRBD2. V lost 0 bases, J lost 6 bases, and 5 bases stayed unmatched. The CDR3 extends over 13 amino acids. From germline, CDR1 is GTSNPN and CDR2 SVGIG (reference sequence). The CDR3 bases are TGTGCCTGGAGTGTCGGGGGGAAACGCGAGCAGTACTTC. It codes for CAWSVGGKREQYF.

This chain links TRBV10-1 with TRBJ2-1, with a tentative D call TRBD2 (5 bases). Germline V gives CDR1 WNHNN, CDR2 SYGVQD (reference sequence). This CDR3 is built from 13 residues. V shed 3 bases and J shed 8 bases, with 11 bases lying between them. CDR3: CASSEFVGDEQFF. The CDR3 nucleotides are TGCGCCAGCAGTGAATTTGTCGGGGATGAGCAGTTCTTC.

In this sample, this clone turned up once. J is TRBJ2-2 and V is TRBV6-1; TRBD1 aligns across 9 bases. CDR1 and CDR2 (germline): MNHNS, SASEGT. This CDR3 has 19 amino acids. V trimming: 2 bases; J trimming: 5 bases; junction bases outside the gene matches: 15. The CDR3 loop is CASSESLLLGTGMTGELFF. CDR3 nucleotide sequence: TGTGCCAGCAGTGAATCCCTGCTTCTCGGGACAGGGATGACCGGGGAGCTGTTTTTT.

The chain joins TRBV6-5 to TRBJ2-7; TRBD1 aligns across 11 bases. Germline loops: CDR1 MNHEY, CDR2 SVGAGI. J lost 6 bases, V lost 7 bases, and 11 bases had no gene match. The CDR3 is 15 residues long. CDR3 bases: TGTGCCAGCATACCCCTCGGGACAGGGGGTCGCGAGCAGTACTTC. As protein: CASIPLGTGGREQYF.

This clone was picked up one time. The rearrangement uses TRBV7-9 and TRBJ2-5; a weak D match, TRBD2 (5 bases). The germline V and J ends were trimmed by 4 bases and 5 bases, with 14 bases remaining between them. The CDR3 totals 14 residues. Germline V gene lookup returns CDR1 SEHNR and CDR2 FQNEAQ (reference sequence). CDR3 sequence (DNA): TGTGCCAGCAGCTCCGGGGTTCTAACGGAGACCCAGTACTTC. Translation: CASSSGVLTETQYF.

J is TRBJ2-5 and V is TRBV5-8, with D maybe TRBD2 (5 bases). With 1 base removed from V and 5 bases from J, the gap between germline ends came to 12 bases. The CDR3 contains 14 residues. Per the germline V gene, CDR1 is SGHTS and CDR2 is YDEGEE. CDR3 amino acids: CASSLSTTGETQYF. The DNA of the CDR3 is TGTGCCAGCAGCTTGTCCACTACGGGGGAGACCCAGTACTTC.

This clone was seen a single time. The CDR3 DNA follows: TGTGCCAGCAGCTTGGGGCCTATTACTAGCGGCTCGTACCAAGAGACCCAGTACTTC. Translated, it gives CASSLGPITSGSYQETQYF. The chain employs TRBV5-4 and TRBJ2-5; 8 bases are shared with TRBD2. After removal of 0 bases from V and 0 bases from J, the junction contained 13 bases not matched to a gene. This CDR3 contains 19 residues. Germline CDR1 SGHNT, CDR2 YYREEE (reference sequence).

The chain couples TRBV9 to TRBJ2-2; maybe TRBD1 (5 bases). V was pared by 0 bases and J by 4 bases, with 10 bases between. This CDR3 contains 15 residues. Germline CDR1 and CDR2: SGDLS and YYNGEE. The CDR3 here is CASSVVQGSTGELFF. CDR3 coding DNA: TGTGCCAGCAGCGTAGTTCAGGGTTCCACCGGGGAGCTGTTTTTT.

The chain employs TRBV13 and TRBJ1-1; TRBD1 matches at 8 bases. The length of the CDR3 is 14 residues. Per germline, CDR1 PRHDT and CDR2 FYEKMQ (reference sequence). J gave up 7 bases and V 5 bases, and 9 bases lay outside the gene matches. The CDR3 region has the DNA TGTGCCAGCAGCACTACAGGGGGAAGACATGAAGCTTTCTTT. Translation gives CASSTTGGRHEAFF.

The chain employs TRBV7-9 and TRBJ2-3, with D unclear. Trimming cost V 5 bases and J 6 bases, with 9 bases left between them. Germline CDR1 is SEHNR and CDR2 is FQNEAQ (reference sequence). The CDR3 covers 12 residues. This CDR3 is CASSPQADTQYF. The CDR3 DNA reads as TGTGCCAGCAGCCCCCAGGCCGATACGCAGTATTTT.

The chain carries TRBV7-9 and TRBJ2-3; TRBD2 might be the D (5 bases). V gave up 5 bases and J gave up 6 bases, with 21 bases separating them. Germline V CDR1 and CDR2: SEHNR, FQNEAQ (reference sequence). The CDR3 consists of 16 residues. CDR3 residues: CASSGKRGHPTDTQYF. For the CDR3, the DNA is TGTGCCAGCAGCGGAAAGAGAGGGCATCCCACTGATACGCAGTATTTT.

This sequence joins TRBV19 and TRBJ1-2; D unclear. Germline values: CDR1 LNHDA, CDR2 SQIVND (reference sequence). Trimming shortened V by 7 bases and J by 7 bases, and 13 bases separated the two germline ends. This CDR3 comprises 12 residues. DNA for the CDR3: TGTGCCAGTACTCCCACGGGTGGTGGCTACACCTTC. Translation gives CASTPTGGGYTF.

The gene calls are TRBV5-1 and TRBJ2-3, with a possible D match to TRBD1 (6 bases). This CDR3 contains 14 residues. V dropped 4 bases and J dropped 4 bases, with 13 bases sitting between them. CDR1 and CDR2 from the germline V gene are SGHRS and YFSETQ. The CDR3 loop is CASSRTGMPDTQYF. In DNA, the CDR3 is TGCGCCAGCAGCCGTACAGGGATGCCAGATACGCAGTATTTT.

Points on this clone: Relative to the germline gene, one junction end is altered; a read error may explain this. This sequence joins TRBV2 and TRBJ2-3, with 14 bases lining up with TRBD2. The CDR3 is 19 amino acids. The germline V gene encodes CDR1 SNHLY and CDR2 FYNNEI. The CDR3 reads CASSRLAGGTYSPIDMQYF. The CDR3 DNA reads TGTGCCAGCAGTAGACTAGCGGGGGGGACATATTCCCCAATAGATATGCAGTATTTT.

The CDR3: CASSLGGSVNTEAFF. CDR3 in DNA: TGTGCCAGCAGTTTAGGAGGTTCGGTGAACACTGAAGCTTTCTTT. The gene calls are TRBV28 and TRBJ1-1; D not certain. V shed 2 bases and J shed 0 bases, with 10 bases lying between them. This CDR3 has 15 amino acids. CDR1 and CDR2 (germline): MDHEN, SYDVKM.

This chain links TRBV2 with TRBJ1-1; D perhaps matches TRBD1 (6 bases). V lost 8 bases and J lost 7, with 14 bases in between. The germline V gene encodes CDR1 SNHLY and CDR2 FYNNEI. The CDR3 runs 12 residues. CDR3 DNA sequence: TGTGCCAGCTCCCGGGGGGCCGGTGAAGCTTTCTTT. Protein product: CASSRGAGEAFF.

The V call is TRBV7-9, the J call TRBJ2-2; TRBD2 aligns across 11 bases. CDR1 and CDR2 from the germline V gene are SEHNR and FQNEAQ (reference sequence). V lost 5 bases to trimming and J lost 0 bases; unmatched junction nucleotides: 5. The CDR3 is 17 amino acids. CDR3 coding DNA: TGTGCCAGCAGCCTAGTACTAGCGGGGGCGAACACCGGGGAGCTGTTTTTT. Translating gives CASSLVLAGANTGELFF.

Many counts were recorded for this clone. The genes are TRBV2 and TRBJ2-7; 11 nucleotides align to TRBD2. J was trimmed by 3 bases and V by 2 bases; bases with no gene match: 12. This CDR3 has 18 residues. CDR1 and CDR2 (germline): SNHLY, FYNNEI. The CDR3 spells CASSESPSGGTMFYEQYF. The DNA for the CDR3 is TGTGCCAGCAGTGAATCCCCTAGCGGGGGGACTATGTTCTACGAGCAGTACTTC.

The CDR3 coding sequence is TGCGCCAGCAGCACGGGACAGGGGGCCGGGTACAATGAGCAGTTCTTC. Residues: CASSTGQGAGYNEQFF. The V gene is TRBV5-1, the J gene TRBJ2-1, with TRBD1 matching 12 bases. V dropped 4 bases and J dropped 4; count of bases not matched to a gene: 6. Germline V gene lookup returns CDR1 SGHRS and CDR2 YFSETQ. The CDR3 has 16 residues.

V gene TRBV5-6 combines with J gene TRBJ1-2; 10 positions agree with TRBD1. This CDR3 is built from 14 residues. Germline CDR1 SGHDT, CDR2 YYEEEE. With 4 bases clipped from V and 7 bases from J, the junction kept 7 bases outside the gene matches. The CDR3 DNA reads as TGTGCCAGCAGCCCCGGGACAGGGGTTTTTGGCTACACCTTC. Translating gives CASSPGTGVFGYTF.

The rearrangement joins TRBV7-3 to TRBJ2-1, with a weak D call TRBD2 (6 bases). Deletions cut 5 bases from V and 8 bases from J, with 16 bases between. Germline CDR1 reads SGHTA; CDR2 reads FQGTGA. The CDR3 totals 14 residues. CDR3 amino acids: CASSPFPSDHEQFF. CDR3 nucleotides: TGTGCCAGCAGCCCCTTCCCTAGCGACCATGAGCAGTTCTTC.

The V and J genes are TRBV28 and TRBJ2-7; 8 bases map to TRBD1. V shed 4 bases and J 5 bases; nucleotides not matched to a gene: 16. Germline CDR1 and CDR2: MDHEN and SYDVKM. CDR3 length: 17 amino acids. CDR3 protein: CASSSLLWTGTRNEQYF. DNA for the CDR3: TGTGCCAGCAGTTCTCTGCTATGGACAGGGACACGAAACGAGCAGTACTTC.